This is a list of T cell receptor beta chains from one sample in a study of blood T cells in healthy people across ages. TCRdb reanalysed the 5' RACE reads using MiXCR and keeps one entry per CDR3 protein. Altogether roughly 1,500,000 distinct CDR3 sequences are present, roughly 45% being singletons, with the ten largest covering approximately 7.9%. Sequencing was carried out using blood. These receptors came from a woman aged 18 to 35 in good health. Each CDR3 is given with its conserved first and last residue. Fields, in order: D gene, J gene, clone size, V gene, CDR3 protein, CDR3 DNA. The D gene is left open where the match is weak. Expanded clones are given a class, and other clones once, few, many or no size at all.

TRBD2 | TRBJ2-1 | few | TRBV29-1 | CSVGGGLADYNEQFF | TGCAGCGTCGGCGGGGGACTAGCGGATTACAATGAGCAGTTCTTC
NA | TRBJ2-1 | few | TRBV9 | CASSWTDSYNEQFF | TGTGCCAGCAGCTGGACAGACTCCTACAATGAGCAGTTCTTC
TRBD2 | TRBJ2-1 | few | TRBV6-6 | CASSYGLAGVPYNEQFF | TGTGCCAGCAGTTACGGGTTAGCGGGAGTGCCATACAATGAGCAGTTCTTC
TRBD2 | TRBJ2-7 | NA | TRBV12-3/TRBV12-4 | CASSSTSGAGEQYF | TGTGCCAGCAGTTCTACTAGCGGGGCGGGTGAGCAGTACTTC
NA | TRBJ2-1 | few | TRBV6-6 | CASSYDNGPEQFF | TGTGCCAGCAGCTACGACAATGGACCCGAGCAGTTCTTC
TRBD2 | TRBJ2-3 | NA | TRBV5-1 | CASSREGMADTQYF | TGCGCCAGCAGTCGGGAGGGGATGGCAGATACGCAGTATTTT
NA | TRBJ2-5 | few | TRBV24-1 | CATSPSTAQRDQETQYF | TGTGCCACCAGTCCCTCTACGGCACAGCGGGACCAAGAGACCCAGTACTTC
NA | TRBJ2-7 | many | TRBV28 | CASSPRYEQYF | TGTGCCAGCAGTCCAAGATACGAGCAGTACTTC
NA | TRBJ2-7 | few | TRBV12-3/TRBV12-4 | CASGDVAVGYEQYF | TGTGCCAGCGGGGATGTGGCAGTTGGGTACGAGCAGTACTTC
NA | TRBJ2-5 | NA | TRBV6-1 | CASSELGTHQETQYF | TGTGCCAGCAGTGAGTTGGGCACCCATCAAGAGACCCAGTACTTC
NA | TRBJ2-3 | NA | TRBV27 | CASSFIGRTDTQYF | TGTGCCAGCAGTTTCATAGGGCGCACAGATACGCAGTATTTT
NA | TRBJ2-7 | many | TRBV4-1 | CASSHQRGEQYF | TGCGCCAGCAGCCATCAAAGGGGGGAGCAGTACTTC
NA | TRBJ2-3 | few | TRBV10-3 | CAISEMGSSTDTQYF | TGTGCCATCAGTGAGATGGGAAGTAGCACAGATACGCAGTATTTT
NA | TRBJ2-1 | few | TRBV30 | CAWSDPGRYNEQFF | TGTGCCTGGAGTGATCCCGGACGGTACAATGAGCAGTTCTTC
NA | TRBJ1-2 | NA | TRBV20-1 | CSAGRGADGYTF | TGCAGTGCCGGCAGAGGGGCGGATGGCTACACCTTC
TRBD1 | TRBJ2-3 | NA | TRBV5-1 | CASSLNPGQGGDTQYF | TGCGCCAGCAGCTTAAATCCGGGACAGGGAGGAGATACGCAGTATTTT
TRBD1 | TRBJ1-2 | few | TRBV5-5 | CASHLDGAGTAGGYTF | TGTGCCAGCCATCTAGACGGGGCCGGGACAGCTGGTGGCTACACCTTC
TRBD2 | TRBJ2-3 | few | TRBV20-1 | CSARASVLAGGWGTDTQYF | TGCAGTGCTAGAGCTTCAGTACTAGCGGGAGGGTGGGGCACAGATACGCAGTATTTT
NA | TRBJ2-1 | once | TRBV20-1 | CSARDRHRVDNNEQFF | TGCAGTGCTAGAGATAGGCACAGGGTCGACAACAATGAGCAGTTCTTC
NA | TRBJ2-5 | few | TRBV20-1 | CSASDETVQETQYF | TGCAGTGCTAGTGACGAGACGGTCCAAGAGACCCAGTACTTC
NA | TRBJ2-1 | NA | TRBV2 | CASSDGDEQFF | TGTGCCAGCAGCGACGGGGATGAGCAGTTCTTC
TRBD1 | TRBJ2-2 | few | TRBV5-1 | CASSWDRPNTGELFF | TGCGCCAGCAGCTGGGACAGACCGAACACCGGGGAGCTGTTTTTT
NA | TRBJ2-6 | NA | TRBV5-6 | CASSLEISGSGANVLTF | TGTGCCAGCAGCTTGGAAATTTCGGGTTCTGGGGCCAACGTCCTGACTTTC
TRBD2 | TRBJ2-5 | NA | TRBV6-5 | CASRYGLAGVSYF | TGTGCCAGCAGATACGGACTAGCGGGAGTTTCGTACTTC
NA | TRBJ1-2 | NA | TRBV9 | CASSVEAAESLGGYTF | TGTGCCAGCAGCGTAGAGGCGGCGGAATCCCTAGGGGGCTACACCTTC
TRBD2 | TRBJ2-3 | few | TRBV7-2 | CASSLGLAGGWVLTDTQYF | TGTGCCAGCAGCTTGGGACTAGCGGGAGGGTGGGTGCTCACAGATACGCAGTATTTT
NA | TRBJ2-7 | NA | TRBV24-1 | CATSEPSAGTYEQYF | TGTGCCACCAGTGAGCCCTCAGCGGGCACCTACGAGCAGTACTTC
NA | TRBJ2-4 | few | TRBV6-1 | CASQETVAIIQYF | TGTGCCAGCCAGGAGACAGTCGCAATTATTCAGTACTTC
NA | TRBJ2-5 | NA | TRBV9 | CASSVEGQQETQYF | TGTGCCAGCAGCGTAGAGGGGCAGCAAGAGACCCAGTACTTC
NA | TRBJ1-6 | NA | TRBV27 | CASGTRENSPLHF | TGTGCCAGCGGTACAAGGGAAAATTCACCCCTCCACTTT
NA | TRBJ1-2 | NA | TRBV21-1 | CASSSRVDGYGYTF | TGTGCCAGCAGCAGCAGGGTGGACGGCTATGGCTACACCTTC
TRBD2 | TRBJ2-1 | NA | TRBV10-3 | CAISELAEKNEQFF | TGTGCCATCAGTGAACTAGCGGAGAAGAATGAGCAGTTCTTC
TRBD1 | TRBJ1-2 | few | TRBV12-3/TRBV12-4 | CASSLADRGRGYTF | TGTGCCAGCAGTCTGGCCGACAGGGGGCGAGGCTACACCTTC
NA | TRBJ1-2 | few | TRBV29-1 | CSVERGSGVYDYTF | TGCAGCGTTGAAAGAGGGTCGGGGGTCTATGACTACACCTTC
NA | TRBJ2-1 | NA | TRBV29-1 | CSVVGVGSSYDEQFF | TGCAGCGTTGTCGGGGTCGGAAGCTCCTACGATGAGCAGTTCTTC
NA | TRBJ2-2 | NA | TRBV2 | CASSERILEGDTGELFF | TGTGCCAGCAGTGAAAGGATATTAGAGGGGGACACCGGGGAGCTGTTTTTT
NA | TRBJ2-2 | NA | TRBV2 | CASSTVTGPSLTGELFF | TGTGCCAGCAGCACCGTAACAGGGCCCTCTCTGACCGGGGAGCTGTTTTTT
NA | TRBJ2-1 | NA | TRBV6-5 | CASRGAGINNEQFF | TGTGCCAGCCGGGGGGCAGGGATAAACAATGAGCAGTTCTTC
NA | TRBJ1-2 | NA | TRBV7-9 | CASSQPGQIYGYTF | TGTGCCAGCAGCCAGCCTGGGCAAATCTATGGCTACACCTTC
NA | TRBJ2-2 | few | TRBV29-1 | CSAGGTTNTGELFF | TGCAGCGCTGGCGGGACAACGAACACCGGGGAGCTGTTTTTT
TRBD2 | TRBJ2-7 | NA | TRBV10-3 | CAISERTSGSEQYF | TGTGCCATCAGTGAGAGGACTAGCGGGAGTGAGCAGTACTTC
NA | TRBJ1-1 | NA | TRBV12-3/TRBV12-4 | CASSLFGGQDTEAFF | TGTGCCAGCAGTTTATTTGGGGGGCAGGACACTGAAGCTTTCTTT
NA | TRBJ1-6 | NA | TRBV7-2 | CASSLGVGGRGSPLHF | TGTGCCAGCAGCTTAGGCGTGGGGGGACGGGGTTCACCCCTCCACTTT
NA | TRBJ2-7 | NA | TRBV20-1 | CSAREIGYESYEQYF | TGCAGTGCTAGAGAGATCGGGTATGAGTCCTACGAGCAGTACTTC